A single sample is the source of the 14 T cell receptor beta chains below, sequenced in a study of T cells in Graves' hyperthyroidism and ophthalmopathy. Amplification targeted TCR beta CDR3 regions from RNA transcripts. Initially, a first-round RT-PCR of the TCR CDR3 employed the HTBI primer set. TCRdb re-called the multiplex PCR reads with MiXCR, one entry per CDR3 protein. Among hundreds of thousands of distinct CDR3 sequences listed, approximately 14% were seen once. The specimen sequenced was blood. The receptors here all came from a woman under 30 with Graves' hyperthyroidism.

Many counts were recorded for this clonotype. V and J are TRBV20-1 and TRBJ2-3; 12 bases agree with TRBD2. Germline V lookup: CDR1 DFQATT, CDR2 SNEGSKA (reference sequence). V lost 8 bases to trimming and J lost 2 bases; unmatched junction nucleotides: 5. The CDR3 is 14 amino acids. The DNA of the CDR3 is TGCAGTACGCGGACTAGCGGGAACACAGATACGCAGTATTTT. It is translated as CSTRTSGNTDTQYF.

Comments on this clonotype: This may stem from a read error, because a much larger clone lies one nucleotide away. It is likely a read error, because the conserved phenylalanine at the end of the CDR3 is missing. The J gene is TRBJ1-1, the V gene TRBV4-1; TRBD1 is a possible D gene (6 bases). V was clipped by 3 bases and J by 4 bases, with 12 bases between them. CDR3 length: 14 amino acids. The germline CDR1 and CDR2 sequences are MGHRA and YSYEKL. Here the CDR3 DNA reads TGCGCCAGCAGCCAGCAACAGGGACCCACTGAAGCTTTCTTA. Encoded protein: CASSQQQGPTEAFL.

In its sample, this clonotype was seen a few times. The rearrangement links TRBV11-2 to TRBJ2-4; D unresolved. Germline assignment: CDR1 SGHAT and CDR2 FQNNGV. V lost 3 bases and J lost 1, with 13 bases in between. The CDR3 is made up of 16 amino acids. The CDR3 protein is CASSFFAGSAKNIQYF. The CDR3 DNA is TGTGCCAGCAGCTTCTTCGCCGGTTCGGCCAAAAACATTCAGTACTTC.

The chain couples TRBV24-1 to TRBJ2-2; 8 bases are a match to TRBD1. The V gene end was trimmed by 4 bases and the J gene end by 2 bases; junction bases not matched to a gene: 5. Per the germline V gene, CDR1 is KGHDR and CDR2 is SFDVKD. There are 16 residues in the CDR3. The CDR3, as DNA: TGTGCCACCAGTGAAAACAGGGGGAATAACACCGGGGAGCTGTTTTTT. This translates into CATSENRGNNTGELFF.

This clonotype was observed a handful of times. This chain joins TRBV12-3 or TRBV12-4 and TRBJ2-7, with 7 positions matching TRBD2. CDR3 length equals 13 residues. With 0 bases clipped from V and 8 bases from J, the junction kept 4 bases outside the gene matches. The CDR3 region is CASSLAGGIQQYF. CDR3 DNA: TGTGCCAGCAGTTTAGCGGGGGGGATTCAGCAGTACTTC.

This clonotype came up many times. The gene calls are TRBV28 and TRBJ2-1; no clear D gene. Germline V gene sequence: CDR1 MDHEN, CDR2 SYDVKM. The V and J ends lost 6 bases and 8 bases respectively, with 11 bases between them. The CDR3 extends over 12 amino acids. The CDR3 DNA sequence: TGTGCCAGCAGCCCTACTGGGCATGAGCAGTTCTTC. Encoded protein: CASSPTGHEQFF. Filled out from reference TRBV28 and TRBJ2-1, the complete variable domain reads DVKVTQSSRYLVKRTGEKVFLECVQDMDHENMFWYRQDPGLGLRLIYFSYDVKMKEKGDIPEGYSVSREKKERFSLILESASTNQTSMYLCASSPTGHEQFFGPGTRLTVL.

This clonotype was counted at least ten times. The J gene is TRBJ2-1, the V gene TRBV10-1; possibly TRBD2 for D (5 bases). V lost 3 bases and J lost 6, with 15 bases in between. Germline V gives CDR1 WNHNN, CDR2 SYGVQD (reference sequence). This CDR3 contains 15 residues. Here the CDR3 reads CASSETGSFTNEQFF. The CDR3 nucleotides are TGCGCCAGCAGTGAAACGGGATCCTTTACCAATGAGCAGTTCTTC.

The rearrangement links TRBV13 to TRBJ1-2; D is undetermined. There are 15 residues in the CDR3. Germline CDR1 reads PRHDT; CDR2 reads FYEKMQ (reference sequence). The V gene lost 5 bases and the J gene lost 4 bases, with 17 bases spanning the gap. CDR3 DNA: TGTGCCAGCAGCCCCGCTTTGTCAAATACCTATGGCTACACCTTC. As protein: CASSPALSNTYGYTF.

This clonotype has a count of ten or more. This chain joins TRBV27 and TRBJ2-7; 13 positions match TRBD2. Looked up from germline, CDR1 is MNHEY and CDR2 is SMNVEV (reference sequence). The CDR3 extends over 15 amino acids. Losses at the gene ends were 6 bases for V and 2 bases for J; bases not matched to a gene: 4. Here the CDR3 reads CASSELAGGPYEQYF. CDR3 DNA: TGTGCCAGCAGCGAACTAGCGGGAGGGCCCTACGAGCAGTACTTC.

This clonotype was recorded a few times. The gene calls are TRBV3-1 and TRBJ2-1; 9 bases align to TRBD2. Germline V gene lookup returns CDR1 LGHDT and CDR2 YNNKEL (reference sequence). V gave up 2 bases and J gave up 7 bases; unmatched junction bases: 21. The CDR3 loop spans 20 amino acids. The CDR3 spells CASSQSPKTSGFPKGNEQFF. The CDR3 DNA is TGTGCCAGCAGCCAAAGCCCGAAAACTAGCGGGTTCCCAAAAGGGAATGAGCAGTTCTTC.

This chain links TRBV3-1 with TRBJ2-7; D is perhaps TRBD2 (6 bases). This CDR3 is built from 15 residues. CDR1 LGHDT and CDR2 YNNKEL come from the germline V gene (reference sequence). V lost 4 bases, J lost 5 bases, and 18 bases lay in between. The chain's CDR3 is CASSRKSGWVDEQYF. The DNA of the CDR3 is TGTGCCAGCAGCCGAAAAAGCGGGTGGGTCGACGAGCAGTACTTC.

The table lists this clonotype with many counts. The chain uses TRBV7-9 and TRBJ2-3; D possibly corresponds to TRBD1 (6 bases). Germline lookup yields CDR1 SEHNR and CDR2 FQNEAQ (reference sequence). The CDR3 is 15 residues long. Trimming removed 5 bases from V and 4 bases from J, with 16 bases in between. The CDR3 DNA sequence: TGTGCCAGCAGCCCCAAGACAGGTGATTCAGATACGCAGTATTTT. It encodes CASSPKTGDSDTQYF. Based on the CDR3 plus reference TRBV7-9 and TRBJ2-3, the full variable domain is DTGVSQNPRHKITKRGQNVTFRCDPISEHNRLYWYRQTLGQGPEFLTYFQNEAQLEKSRLLSDRFSAERPKGSFSTLEIQRTEQGDSAMYLCASSPKTGDSDTQYFGPGTRLTVL.

This clonotype was counted between two and nine times. The chain has TRBV7-3 and TRBJ2-7; D tentatively fits TRBD1 or TRBD2 (5 bases each). Trimming stripped 5 bases from V and 1 base from J, with 18 bases between. The germline gives CDR1 SGHTA, CDR2 FQGTGA. The CDR3 loop spans 16 amino acids. For the CDR3, the DNA is TGTGCCAGCAGCCCCCGGGGACCTACTTCTTCCTACGAGCAGTACTTC. Amino acid sequence: CASSPRGPTSSYEQYF.

This clonotype has at least ten counts. The CDR3 nucleotides are TGTGCCAGCAGTTCCACAGGGCAATCCTACGAGCAGTACTTC. It specifies CASSSTGQSYEQYF. The rearrangement links TRBV28 to TRBJ2-7; the D gene is possibly TRBD1 (6 bases). The germline V gene has CDR1 MDHEN and CDR2 SYDVKM. Trimming pared 4 bases from V and 1 base from J, leaving 11 bases between. The CDR3 consists of 14 residues.